Listed here are 30 T cell receptor beta chains from one sample, sequenced in a study of blood T cell repertoires in COVID-19. Method: immunoSEQ multiplex PCR; TCRdb's copy keeps in-frame clones and lacks some. The data hold approximately 170,000 clones, with about 85% observed a single time. Sequencing used peripheral blood. All receptors come from a man aged 65 to 79 who had recovered from COVID-19.

This clone was observed a few times. This chain uses TRBV6-1 with TRBJ2-2; D not resolved. V was clipped by 3 bases and J by 7 bases, with 6 bases between them. The CDR3 runs 12 residues. Germline V gene lookup returns CDR1 MNHNS and CDR2 SASEGT. The CDR3 sequence is CASSERGGELFF. CDR3 nucleotide sequence: TGTGCCAGCAGTGAGCGAGGCGGGGAGCTGTTTTTT.

This chain uses TRBV18 with TRBJ1-4; 10 nucleotides align to TRBD1. Germline loops: CDR1 KGHSH, CDR2 LQKENI. The CDR3 runs to 16 residues. V lost 3 bases and J lost 8; bases outside the gene matches: 9. CDR3 nucleotides: TGTGCCAGCTCACCTCCGGGACAGGGGTGGAACGAAAAACTGTTTTTT. Translation: CASSPPGQGWNEKLFF.

A remark on this clone: This CDR3 is also generated by other DNA sequences in the sample. The CDR3 loop is CASSPLAGGYEQYF. CDR3 sequence (DNA): TGTGCCAGCAGCCCTCTAGCCGGGGGCTACGAGCAGTACTTC. The V call is TRBV7-2, the J call TRBJ2-7, with D maybe TRBD2 (6 bases). The V gene's germline CDR1 is SGHTA and CDR2 FQGNSA. Trimming pared 5 bases from V and 3 bases from J, leaving 14 bases between. The CDR3 contains 14 residues.

This chain connects TRBV5-8 to TRBJ2-7; tentative D call: TRBD2 (6 bases). CDR3 length: 15 amino acids. V was clipped by 1 base and J by 4 bases, with 15 bases between them. CDR1 is SGHTS and CDR2 is YDEGEE in the germline V gene. The CDR3 region has the DNA TGTGCCAGCAGCTTGAGGCCGGATGGAGGGTACGAGCAGTACTTC. Its protein product is CASSLRPDGGYEQYF.

The rearrangement joins TRBV3-1 (or the pseudogene TRBV3-2) to TRBJ2-1; TRBD2 matches 9 bases. Germline trimming cut 1 base from V and 7 bases from J; bases unmatched to any gene: 14. CDR1 LGHDT and CDR2 YNNKEL come from the germline V gene (reference sequence). This CDR3 has 18 amino acids. This CDR3 reads CASSQGGLAGPPRNEQFF. CDR3 DNA sequence: TGTGCCAGCAGCCAAGGGGGCCTAGCGGGACCCCCAAGAAATGAGCAGTTCTTC.

The chain couples TRBV25-1 to TRBJ1-6, with D maybe TRBD1 (5 bases). Trimming left V 3 bases short and J 10 bases short, with 10 bases between. CDR3 length: 13 residues. Germline CDR1 is MGHDK and CDR2 is SYGVNS. The CDR3 here is CASSDRVDSPLHF. Written as DNA, the CDR3 is TGTGCCAGCAGTGACAGGGTAGACTCACCCCTCCACTTT.

The chain employs TRBV9 and TRBJ2-7, with 10 positions matching TRBD2. The CDR3 contains 15 residues. V lost 4 bases to trimming and J lost 0 bases; unmatched junction nucleotides: 4. Per germline, CDR1 SGDLS and CDR2 YYNGEE. The CDR3: CASSRTSGSSYEQYF. The CDR3 bases are TGTGCCAGCAGCCGGACTAGCGGAAGCTCCTACGAGCAGTACTTC.

The chain is built from TRBV28 and TRBJ1-1, with 9 positions matching TRBD1. Trimming at V came to 6 bases and at J to 6 bases, leaving 8 bases not matched to a gene. CDR3 length: 14 amino acids. Germline assignment: CDR1 MDHEN and CDR2 SYDVKM. The CDR3 loop reads CASRIGTGWPEAFF. The CDR3, as DNA: TGTGCCAGCAGAATAGGGACAGGGTGGCCTGAAGCTTTCTTT.

The rearrangement links TRBV18 to TRBJ2-2; 10 bases are a match to TRBD1. The CDR3 has 15 residues. J was trimmed by 5 bases and V by 3 bases; bases with no gene match: 3. CDR1 is KGHSH, CDR2 LQKENI, per germline. The CDR3 region is CASSPRTGGTGELFF. The CDR3, as DNA: TGTGCCAGCTCACCTCGGACAGGGGGAACCGGGGAGCTGTTTTTT.

The chain carries TRBV6-6 and TRBJ1-2; no clear D. The germline CDR1 and CDR2 sequences are MNHNY and SVGAGI (reference sequence). The CDR3 is 13 residues long. V dropped 2 bases and J dropped 2 bases, with 6 bases sitting between them. The CDR3 bases are TGTGCCAGCAGTTACGGAGGGAACTATGGCTACACCTTC. This sequence encodes CASSYGGNYGYTF.

The gene calls are TRBV27 and TRBJ1-4; maybe TRBD1 (6 bases). The CDR3 loop spans 13 amino acids. Trimming removed 4 bases from V and 7 bases from J, with 10 bases in between. Germline V gene lookup returns CDR1 MNHEY and CDR2 SMNVEV (reference sequence). The CDR3 loop reads CASSSYRVEKLFF. CDR3 nucleotide sequence: TGTGCCAGCAGTTCGTACAGGGTTGAAAAACTGTTTTTT.

The gene calls are TRBV6-6 and TRBJ2-2, with 13 bases matching TRBD2. Germline CDR1 MNHNY, CDR2 SVGAGI (reference sequence). The CDR3 consists of 16 residues. V lost 5 bases to trimming and J lost 7 bases; unmatched junction nucleotides: 7. The CDR3 spells CASSRGLAGAIGELFF. The CDR3 region has the DNA TGTGCCAGCAGTCGAGGACTAGCGGGAGCAATCGGGGAGCTGTTTTTT.

V and J are TRBV9 and TRBJ1-1; possible D gene TRBD1, 5 bases. CDR1 is SGDLS, CDR2 YYNGEE, per germline. V shed 0 bases and J shed 0 bases, with 6 bases lying between them. The CDR3 length is 14 residues. The CDR3 loop reads CASSVGQLNTEAFF. The CDR3, as DNA: TGTGCCAGCAGCGTAGGACAGCTGAACACTGAAGCTTTCTTT. Drawing the rest from reference TRBV9 and TRBJ1-1, the complete variable domain is DSGVTQTPKHLITATGQRVTLRCSPRSGDLSVYWYQQSLDQGLQFLIQYYNGEERAKGNILERFSAQQFPDLHSELNLSSLELGDSALYFCASSVGQLNTEAFFGQGTRLTVV.

This chain links TRBV12-3 or TRBV12-4 with TRBJ1-5; no clear D. The V and J ends lost 2 bases and 5 bases respectively, with 4 bases between them. This CDR3 is 12 amino acids long. Here the CDR3 reads CASSLIDQPQHF. CDR3 nucleotides: TGTGCCAGCAGTTTAATAGATCAGCCCCAGCATTTT.

V usage is TRBV3-1 (or the pseudogene TRBV3-2) and J usage is TRBJ2-1; the match to TRBD2 covers 13 bases. CDR3 length equals 16 residues. Germline V lookup: CDR1 LGHDT, CDR2 YNNKEL (reference sequence). With V trimmed by 6 bases and J by 7 bases, 9 bases remained unmatched. The CDR3 nucleotides read TGTGCCAGCAGGGAAACTAGCGGGAGGGTTCTGAATGAGCAGTTCTTC. Translated: CASRETSGRVLNEQFF.

V usage is TRBV5-6 and J usage is TRBJ1-4; 9 bases are a match to TRBD1. This CDR3 comprises 17 residues. J gave up 1 base and V 4 bases, and 8 bases lay outside the gene matches. Germline CDR1 reads SGHDT; CDR2 reads YYEEEE. In nucleotides, the CDR3 is TGTGCCAGCAGCCAGAGGACAGGGGTTGGAACTAATGAAAAACTGTTTTTT. It codes for CASSQRTGVGTNEKLFF.

The genes are TRBV28 and TRBJ2-7; tentatively, D is TRBD1 (6 bases). The germline gives CDR1 MDHEN, CDR2 SYDVKM. The ends were cut back, 5 bases at V and 0 bases at J, with 11 bases in the middle. The length of the CDR3 is 14 residues. CDR3 DNA: TGTGCCAGCAGTGAGTCACAGGGCTCCTACGAGCAGTACTTC. Its protein is CASSESQGSYEQYF.

The chain has TRBV4-1 and TRBJ2-1; D ambiguous. The CDR3 loop spans 15 amino acids. V was pared by 6 bases and J by 6 bases, with 18 bases between. The germline gives CDR1 MGHRA, CDR2 YSYEKL. The CDR3 sequence is CASRPATLSLNEQFF. Written as DNA, the CDR3 is TGCGCCAGCAGACCTGCTACTCTGAGTCTCAATGAGCAGTTCTTC.

The rearrangement links TRBV6-1 to TRBJ2-7, with TRBD1 matching 9 bases. The CDR3 is 17 residues long. CDR1 and CDR2 (germline): MNHNS, SASEGT. The V and J ends lost 0 bases and 2 bases, in that order; junction bases with no gene match: 8. This CDR3 reads CASSEAGGTGSPYEQYF. CDR3 nucleotides: TGTGCCAGCAGTGAAGCGGGGGGGACAGGGAGCCCCTACGAGCAGTACTTC.

Here the CDR3 DNA reads TGTGCCAGCAGCCCGACAGGAAATACGCAGTATTTT. Residues: CASSPTGNTQYF. V gene TRBV3-1 (or the pseudogene TRBV3-2) combines with J gene TRBJ2-3, with D maybe TRBD1 (6 bases). CDR3 size: 12 residues. Germline lookup yields CDR1 LGHDT and CDR2 YNNKEL (reference sequence). V was pared by 4 bases and J by 7 bases, with 9 bases between.

This sequence joins TRBV28 and TRBJ2-7; 8 nucleotides line up with TRBD2. Trimming cost V 5 bases and J 0 bases; bases outside gene matches: 15. There are 18 residues in the CDR3. The germline gives CDR1 MDHEN, CDR2 SYDVKM. The CDR3 region is CASSHGLAGPPASYEQYF. The CDR3, as DNA: TGTGCCAGCAGTCACGGACTAGCCGGGCCGCCAGCCTCCTACGAGCAGTACTTC.

The chain has TRBV19 and TRBJ1-2; D is unclear. The CDR3 has 14 amino acids. Germline values: CDR1 LNHDA, CDR2 SQIVND (reference sequence). Trimming left V 7 bases short and J 2 bases short, with 14 bases between. The CDR3 bases are TGTGCCAGTACCCCGACTTCGGTGAACTATGGCTACACCTTC. Its translation: CASTPTSVNYGYTF. Combining the CDR3 with reference TRBV19 and TRBJ1-2 gives the whole variable domain DGGITQSPKYLFRKEGQNVTLSCEQNLNHDAMYWYRQDPGQGLRLIYYSQIVNDFQKGDIAEGYSVSREKKESFPLTVTSAQKNPTAFYLCASTPTSVNYGYTFGSGTRLTVV.

In this sample, this clone turned up once. The rearrangement links TRBV12-5 to TRBJ2-7, with 9 bases fitting TRBD1. V trimming: 6 bases; J trimming: 5 bases; junction bases outside the gene matches: 8. This CDR3 is built from 14 residues. Germline values: CDR1 LGHNT, CDR2 FRNRAP. This chain's CDR3 is CASGPGQGLHEQYF. In nucleotides, the CDR3 is TGTGCTAGTGGACCTGGACAGGGGTTGCACGAGCAGTACTTC.

The chain has TRBV6-5 and TRBJ2-5; D is perhaps TRBD2 (6 bases). Germline CDR1 reads MNHEY; CDR2 reads SVGAGI. Trimming took off 0 bases at V and 2 bases at J, with 7 bases between the two ends. This CDR3 contains 14 residues. The CDR3 region has the DNA TGTGCCAGCAGTTACTCCGGAGGGCAAGAGACCCAGTACTTC. Protein product: CASSYSGGQETQYF.

The chain combines TRBV9 with TRBJ1-1; tentatively, D is TRBD1 (5 bases). V was pared by 3 bases and J by 0 bases, with 12 bases between. Germline loops: CDR1 SGDLS, CDR2 YYNGEE. This CDR3 is 15 amino acids long. In DNA, the CDR3 is TGTGCCAGCAGCGCGGGGGGACTGATGAACACTGAAGCTTTCTTT. As protein: CASSAGGLMNTEAFF.

This rearrangement joins TRBV7-9 to TRBJ2-3; 9 nucleotides match TRBD2. This CDR3 spans 16 amino acids. Germline lookup yields CDR1 SEHNR and CDR2 FQNEAQ (reference sequence). V lost 2 bases and J lost 2; bases outside the gene matches: 5. CDR3 sequence reads: CASSLISGSPTDTQYF. CDR3 in DNA: TGTGCCAGCAGCTTAATTAGCGGGAGCCCCACAGATACGCAGTATTTT. The entire variable domain, with the rest obtained from reference TRBV7-9 and TRBJ2-3, is as follows: DTGVSQNPRHKITKRGQNVTFRCDPISEHNRLYWYRQTLGQGPEFLTYFQNEAQLEKSRLLSDRFSAERPKGSFSTLEIQRTEQGDSAMYLCASSLISGSPTDTQYFGPGTRLTVL.

The table lists this clone with a few counts. The chain employs TRBV4-2 and TRBJ2-7; tentative D call: TRBD2 (5 bases). CDR3 length equals 13 residues. V lost 8 bases and J lost 4, with 15 bases in between. Looked up from germline, CDR1 is LGHNA and CDR2 is YNFKEQ. The CDR3 reads CASSPGTTYEQYF. DNA of the CDR3: TGTGCCAGCTCGCCGGGAACTACATACGAGCAGTACTTC.

The chain couples TRBV7-2 to TRBJ2-7; 9 nucleotides align to TRBD2. The V gene end was trimmed by 3 bases and the J gene end by 4 bases; junction bases not matched to a gene: 7. The germline CDR1 and CDR2 sequences are SGHTA and FQGNSA. The CDR3 has 15 amino acids. The DNA of the CDR3 is TGTGCCAGCAGCTTCGGGATAGCGGGAGCTTACGAGCAGTACTTC. This gives the protein CASSFGIAGAYEQYF.

J is TRBJ2-7 and V is TRBV5-6, with 11 bases lining up with TRBD2. V dropped 4 bases and J dropped 2; count of bases not matched to a gene: 11. This CDR3 region has 17 residues. Germline CDR1 is SGHDT and CDR2 is YYEEEE. The DNA of the CDR3 is TGTGCCAGCAGCGTAATGCTAGCGGGAGGACGGACCTACGAGCAGTACTTC. Translation: CASSVMLAGGRTYEQYF.

The chain couples TRBV28 to TRBJ2-1; 10 bases map to TRBD2. Per germline, CDR1 MDHEN and CDR2 SYDVKM. V was pared by 2 bases and J by 7 bases, with 8 bases of the junction left unmatched. The CDR3 has 16 residues. The CDR3 coding sequence is TGTGCCAGCAGTTTAACACCTAGCGGGAGCGGTAATGAGCAGTTCTTC. It is translated as CASSLTPSGSGNEQFF.